The rows below give T cell receptor beta chains drawn from one sample of a study of blood T cell repertoires in COVID-19. Repertoires were generated with immunoSEQ multiplex PCR, while TCRdb's copy carries only in-frame clones and drops some. The table records approximately 110,000 clones, roughly four fifths of them present only once. The material sequenced was peripheral blood. The receptors here all came from a man between 70 and 80 years old with acute or convalescent COVID-19. Each CDR3 is given with its conserved first and last residue. A D gene is named only where the DNA matches it firmly. Clone size is stated in some rows and not others, as once, few, many or a class when expanded.

d_call j_call v_call clone_size cdr3_nt cdr3_aa
. TRBJ1-5 TRBV19 few TGTGCCAGTAGTATATTCGGGCAGGGGATAAATCAGCCCCAGCATTTT CASSIFGQGINQPQHF
. TRBJ1-5 TRBV2 . TGTGCCAGCAGTGAATTGGGTACAGCCAACAATCAGCCCCAGCATTTT CASSELGTANNQPQHF
. TRBJ2-3 TRBV5-1 . TGCGCCAGCAGCTTTACCGGGGATACGCAGTATTTT CASSFTGDTQYF
TRBD1 TRBJ1-5 TRBV29-1 . TGCAGCGTTGAAGGGACAGGTCGCGGTCAGCCCCAGCATTTT CSVEGTGRGQPQHF
. TRBJ1-1 TRBV10-3 . TGTGCCACCTCCCCGAACACTGAAGCTTTCTTT CATSPNTEAFF
TRBD1 TRBJ1-1 TRBV13 once TGTGCCAGCAGCTTCACAGGGGATTATACTGAAGCTTTCTTT CASSFTGDYTEAFF
. TRBJ1-6 TRBV27 few TGTGCCAGCAGTTTAAGGGAGGGGCGGTGGGATAATTCACCCCTCCACTTT CASSLREGRWDNSPLHF
. TRBJ2-5 TRBV21-1 . TGTGCCAGCAGCAAAGGGCCCGGACAGGGAGAGACCCAGTACTTC CASSKGPGQGETQYF
TRBD2 TRBJ2-7 TRBV19 few TGTGCCAGTAGGAATAGCGGGAGTAACGAGCAGTACTTC CASRNSGSNEQYF
. TRBJ1-2 TRBV9 . TGTGCCAGCAGCGTAGGCGAGTCCTATGGCTACACCTTC CASSVGESYGYTF
TRBD1 TRBJ1-6 TRBV5-5 . TGTGCCAGCAGCTTGCTCACAGGGGGCCCCAATTCACCCCTCCACTTT CASSLLTGGPNSPLHF
TRBD1 TRBJ1-5 TRBV28 few TGTGCCAGCAGTTTCGGGGGACAGGGCAATCAGCCCCAGCATTTT CASSFGGQGNQPQHF
. TRBJ1-1 TRBV28 . TGTGCCAGCGTCTCAGGCACTGAAGCTTTCTTT CASVSGTEAFF
TRBD2 TRBJ2-7 TRBV3-1/TRBV3-2 few TGTGCCAGCAGCCTAGGCCCTAGCGGAAGCTCCTACGAGCAGTACTTC CASSLGPSGSSYEQYF
. TRBJ1-1 TRBV19 . TGTGCCAGTAGTACGGGGGGGGGCCGGTTAATGAACACTGAAGCTTTCTTT CASSTGGGRLMNTEAFF
TRBD1 TRBJ2-5 TRBV9 . TGTGCCAGCAGCGTTTCGGGACAGGGATTGGAGACCCAGTACTTC CASSVSGQGLETQYF
. TRBJ1-1 TRBV28 . TGTGCCAGCAGTTTACTTGGTACAGGGAGAACTGAAGCTTTCTTT CASSLLGTGRTEAFF
TRBD1 TRBJ2-1 TRBV28 . TGTGCCAGCAAAACCAACAGGGGGCTTAGCTCCTACAATGAGCAGTTCTTC CASKTNRGLSSYNEQFF
. TRBJ1-1 TRBV30 . TGTGCCTGGAGGGTTGAGACAGGAACTTTTCCTAACACTGAAGCTTTCTTT CAWRVETGTFPNTEAFF
. TRBJ1-1 TRBV28 few TGTGCCAGCAGTCCCCGCAGGTCGAACACTGAAGCTTTCTTT CASSPRRSNTEAFF
. TRBJ1-2 TRBV28 . TGTGCCAGCAGTTTACGAGGTTTTACTAACTATGGCTACACCTTC CASSLRGFTNYGYTF
TRBD1 TRBJ1-1 TRBV7-9 . TGTGCCAGCTCGCGAAGTGACAGGGACACTGAAGCTTTCTTT CASSRSDRDTEAFF
TRBD1 TRBJ2-3 TRBV7-3 . TGTGCCAGCAGCGCACAGGGGGCTATAGGCACAGATACGCAGTATTTT CASSAQGAIGTDTQYF
TRBD2 TRBJ2-3 TRBV29-1 . TGCAGCGTTGGAGCGGGAGCGGGGGGGCCATCAGATACGCAGTATTTT CSVGAGAGGPSDTQYF
TRBD1 TRBJ1-4 TRBV29-1 . TGCAGCGTGACCCCGGGCACAGGGGGCGGTGAAAAACTGTTTTTT CSVTPGTGGGEKLFF
TRBD2 TRBJ2-3 TRBV20-1 . TGCAGTGCTAGTTCCAGCGGGAGCGGCGCAGATACGCAGTATTTT CSASSSGSGADTQYF
. TRBJ2-5 TRBV5-6 . TGTGCCAGCAGCTTGGAAATAGCGTCTCAAGAGACCCAGTACTTC CASSLEIASQETQYF
TRBD2 TRBJ2-3 TRBV5-1 . TGCGCCAGCAGCTCCTTAGCGGGGGGCCTGGATACGCAGTATTTT CASSSLAGGLDTQYF
TRBD1 TRBJ2-2 TRBV5-1 . TGCGCCAGCAGCTTGAGTGGGACAGGGAGCACCGGGGAGCTGTTTTTT CASSLSGTGSTGELFF
. TRBJ2-7 TRBV14 . TGTGCCAGCAGCCAAGCCTACAACCCAGGCTACGAGCAGTACTTC CASSQAYNPGYEQYF
. TRBJ2-3 TRBV5-1 . TGCGCCAGCAGCTTTGCAGGGGGGATTAGCACAGATACGCAGTATTTT CASSFAGGISTDTQYF
. TRBJ1-2 TRBV29-1 . TGCAGCGTTGGGGACAAGGACTATGGCTACACCTTC CSVGDKDYGYTF
. TRBJ1-2 TRBV24-1 few TGTGCCACCAGTGATTTCGGGGGGGCCGGATGGGGAGGCTACACCTTC CATSDFGGAGWGGYTF
TRBD1 TRBJ2-3 TRBV19 . TGTGCCAGTAGTATTGAGGGGGCGAAGGCAGATACGCAGTATTTT CASSIEGAKADTQYF
TRBD2 TRBJ2-7 TRBV16 once TGTGCCAGCAGCCAATTGACTAGCGGGGGGTCCTTGAAGCAGTACTTC CASSQLTSGGSLKQYF
TRBD1 TRBJ1-1 TRBV27 . TGTGCCAGCAGGCTACAGGGGGTCTTACCTGAAGCTTTCTTT CASRLQGVLPEAFF
. TRBJ1-1 TRBV11-1 . TGTGCCAGCAGGCTCAGGGCCGACACTGAAGCTTTCTTT CASRLRADTEAFF
. TRBJ1-6 TRBV9 few TGTGCCAGCAGCGTGGCAGGAAACACAAATTCACCCCTCCACTTT CASSVAGNTNSPLHF
. TRBJ1-1 TRBV6-1 . TGTGCCAGCAGTGAGGGGGGGGTCTCAGCTTTCTTT CASSEGGVSAFF
TRBD1 TRBJ1-6 TRBV18 . TGTGCCAGCTCACCGGGGACAGGGGATTCACCCCTCCACTTT CASSPGTGDSPLHF
. TRBJ1-1 TRBV7-9 . TGTGCCAGCAGCCCCGACGGCAGTTACCGGAGCACTGAAGCTTTCTTT CASSPDGSYRSTEAFF
TRBD1 TRBJ2-3 TRBV5-1 once TGCGCCAGCCGCGAAGCAGGGGGCGCAGGATCAGATACGCAGTATTTT CASREAGGAGSDTQYF
. TRBJ2-3 TRBV4-1 . TGCGCCAGCAGCCAAGGGGCAGGGCGTGTGAGTCCCCGGGATACGCAGTATTTT CASSQGAGRVSPRDTQYF
TRBD1 TRBJ1-5 TRBV30 . TGTGCCTGGAGTACAGGGGACTCGCCCCAGCATTTT CAWSTGDSPQHF
TRBD2 TRBJ2-3 TRBV27 few TGTGCCAGCAGTTTCCTAGCGGGAGGGGTCACAGATACGCAGTATTTT CASSFLAGGVTDTQYF